The clone carrying this T cell receptor beta chain was seen a handful of times. Its antigen is not known. Donors underwent one heparinised blood draw, around 100 mL on average. Reverse transcribing all isolated RNA meant expressed TCRB transcripts were sequenced. Data came from immunoSEQ multiplex PCR; TCRdb stores just in-frame clones and leaves some out. In the table there are a few hundred thousand clones, approximately 16% of which are singletons. The sample originates from a study of beta chain features in type 1 diabetes. Study-wide results and limits: Reduced insertions and increased deletions marked VDJ junctions in type 1 diabetes patients. Across all four CD4+ subsets, people with type 1 diabetes showed modestly shorter TCRB CDR3s.

V lost 5 bases, J lost 1 base, and 11 bases stayed unmatched. This CDR3 contains 17 residues. Germline values: CDR1 MNHEY, CDR2 SMNVEV (reference sequence). The sequenced sample consisted of naive CD4+ T cells from blood. The genes are TRBV27 and TRBJ1-1, with 9 bases aligning to TRBD1. The TCR was taken from a man between 18 and 35 years old with type 1 diabetes. The CDR3 sequence is CASSPDRGISSNTEAFF. CDR3 bases: TGTGCCAGCAGTCCCGACAGGGGGATATCCTCGAACACTGAAGCTTTCTTT.